There are many counts of the clone carrying this T cell receptor beta chain. The antigen remains unidentified. These data belong to a study of blood T cells in healthy people across ages. General study findings and limits: Conclusively comparing naive with antigen-experienced cells was impossible with unsorted PBMCs.

Primed by a sample-barcoded 5' primer and a J-beta primer mix, a second PCR proceeded for roughly 6 to 12 cycles. Each cDNA molecule was tagged by a template-switch adaptor with 12 random nucleotides. TCRdb re-called the 5' RACE reads with MiXCR, one entry per CDR3 protein. This table has 850,000 or so distinct CDR3 sequences, roughly 26% appearing once. Per the germline V gene, CDR1 is MNHNS and CDR2 is SASEGT. There are 16 residues in the CDR3. Trimming left V 10 bases short and J 0 bases short, with 21 bases between. This clonotype was sampled from a woman of 80 years or more in good health. The material sequenced was blood. The chain combines TRBV6-1 with TRBJ2-5, with a possible D match to TRBD1 (5 bases). The CDR3 loop is CATRQSPLLYQETQYF. CDR3 coding DNA: TGTGCCACCCGACAGTCGCCCCTTCTTTACCAAGAGACCCAGTACTTC.